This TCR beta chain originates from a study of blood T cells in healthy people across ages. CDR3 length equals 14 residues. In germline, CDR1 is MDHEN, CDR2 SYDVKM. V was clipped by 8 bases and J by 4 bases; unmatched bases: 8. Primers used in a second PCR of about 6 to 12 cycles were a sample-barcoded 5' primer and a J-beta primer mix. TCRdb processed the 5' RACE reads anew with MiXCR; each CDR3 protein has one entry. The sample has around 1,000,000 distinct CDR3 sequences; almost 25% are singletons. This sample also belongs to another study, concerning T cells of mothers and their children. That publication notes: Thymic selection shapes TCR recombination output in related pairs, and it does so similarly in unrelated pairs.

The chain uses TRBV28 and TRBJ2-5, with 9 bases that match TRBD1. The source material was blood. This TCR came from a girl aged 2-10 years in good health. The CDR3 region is CASSGQGRRETQYF. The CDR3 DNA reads TGTGCCAGCTCGGGACAGGGCAGGCGAGAGACCCAGTACTTC.